This TCR beta chain stems from a study of blood T cells in healthy people across ages. Trimming pared 0 bases from V and 5 bases from J, leaving 12 bases between. The CDR3 runs to 15 residues. In germline, CDR1 is SGDLS, CDR2 YYNGEE. This clonotype has just a few counts. With a J-beta primer mix and a sample-barcoded 5' primer, a second PCR ran 7 to 11 cycles. TCRdb re-analysed the 5' RACE reads in MiXCR, keeping a single row per CDR3 protein. The profile covers about 1,500,000 distinct CDR3 sequences, with roughly 28% appearing a single time and roughly 8% taken by the ten largest. The TCR was taken from a woman aged 25 to 39 in good health. Source material: blood. This rearrangement joins TRBV9 to TRBJ2-1; D possibly corresponds to TRBD2 (6 bases). The chain's CDR3 is CASSVGGGIHNEQFF. CDR3 bases: TGTGCCAGCAGCGTAGGTGGAGGGATCCACAATGAGCAGTTCTTC.